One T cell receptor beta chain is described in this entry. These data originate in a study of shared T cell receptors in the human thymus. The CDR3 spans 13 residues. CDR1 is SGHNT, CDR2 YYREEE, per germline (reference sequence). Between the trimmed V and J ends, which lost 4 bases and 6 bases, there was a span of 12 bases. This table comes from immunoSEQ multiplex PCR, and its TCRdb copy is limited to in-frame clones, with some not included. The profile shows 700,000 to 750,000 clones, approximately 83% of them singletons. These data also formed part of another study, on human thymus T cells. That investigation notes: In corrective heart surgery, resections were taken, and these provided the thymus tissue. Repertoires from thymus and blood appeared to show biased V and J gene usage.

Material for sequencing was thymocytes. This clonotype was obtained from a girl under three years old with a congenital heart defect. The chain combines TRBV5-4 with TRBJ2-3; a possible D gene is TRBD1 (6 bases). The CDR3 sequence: CASSLPGEDTQYF. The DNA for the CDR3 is TGTGCCAGCAGCCTCCCAGGGGAGGATACGCAGTATTTT.